This TCR beta chain comes out of a study of blood T cell repertoires in COVID-19 (dated by TCRdb to about 2020). Turning to the overall study: Collaborator samples came from the United States, Italy and Spain and covered acute and convalescent phases of COVID-19. The material from the prospective study consisted of cDNA or gDNA derived from T cells, B-cell-depleted T cells, or PBMCs. Subjects who had been exposed to COVID-19, were actively infected with it, or had recovered from it provided the deeply sampled blood TCRbeta repertoires that made up the dataset. A freely available public database, intended as a resource for researchers studying the immune response to SARS-CoV-2, is where the repertoires were released. Samples were obtained from the ongoing ImmuneRACE study (first 160 participants) and from 1,254 subjects provided by 6 global collaborators. Sample metadata almost always included a de-identified subject ID, COVID-19 status, age in years and sex. Where HLA class I and class II types were available, the types were taken from metadata supplied by the sample provider, not from assay-based typing.

In regard to this clone: Its antigen is not yet known. No base-level quality is on record; no much larger clone is a single base apart.

What the authors observed across the whole study: How much clinical and demographic metadata was included differed by source and by participant, and the metadata was provided uncurated.

CDR1 SGHVS and CDR2 FNYEAQ are derived from the germline V gene. Germline trimming amounts to 7 bases on V and 2 bases on J, with 11 as the count of junction bases outside the gene matches. The CDR3 runs 16 residues from the cysteine to the phenylalanine. Of the read, only the CDR3 DNA is kept; its 48 bases are in frame from base 1. One collaborating source in Seattle enrolled patients during active infection and followed them longitudinally through the course of disease. The collaborating institutions used their own protocols to collect whole blood in K2EDTA tubes. For TCRbeta analysis, collaborator samples were shipped as frozen whole blood, as isolated PBMCs, or as DNA extracted from either sample type. TCRbeta CDR3 regions were amplified from genomic DNA using the immunoSEQ Assay, a bias-controlled multiplex PCR. For the original study's pipeline: Within the assay, amplification of reference gene primers was used to estimate how many nucleated cells each sample contained. To quantify the absolute abundance of each unique TCRbeta CDR3 rearrangement, sequence reads were collapsed and filtered. For each sample, productive Simpson clonality was calculated as the square root of Simpson's diversity index over productive rearrangements. TCRdb retrieved this table from immuneACCESS and kept in-frame rearrangements only. Not all clones are present; in checked studies, unresolved V genes account for under half, and no reason is known for the remainder. The V and J calls and clone size were taken over from that table, and D and trimming were inferred from the DNA. Counted in this sample were around 260,000 clones; roughly 92% of them appeared once. The top ten clones comprise about 2% of the sample.

The clonotype was recovered from a woman aged 30 to 39 with COVID-19, enrolled during active disease. The chain links TRBV7-6 with TRBJ2-3; TRBD2 aligns with 8 central bases. Specimen: peripheral blood. CDR3 region: CASTLAVSGATDTQYF. The bases are TGTGCCAGCACCCTCGCGGTTAGCGGGGCCACAGATACGCAGTATTTT.